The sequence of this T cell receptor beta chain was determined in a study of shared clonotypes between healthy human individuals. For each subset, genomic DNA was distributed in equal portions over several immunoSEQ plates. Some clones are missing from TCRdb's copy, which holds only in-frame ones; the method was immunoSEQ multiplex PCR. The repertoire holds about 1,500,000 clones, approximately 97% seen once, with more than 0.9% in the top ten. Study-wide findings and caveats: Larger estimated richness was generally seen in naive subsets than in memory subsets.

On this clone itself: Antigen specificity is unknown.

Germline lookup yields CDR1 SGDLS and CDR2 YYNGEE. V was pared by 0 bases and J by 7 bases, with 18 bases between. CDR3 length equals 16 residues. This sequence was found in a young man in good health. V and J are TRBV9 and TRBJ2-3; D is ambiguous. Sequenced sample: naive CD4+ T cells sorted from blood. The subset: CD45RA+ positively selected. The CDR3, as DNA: TGTGCCAGCAGCGTAGAAGGCCAGTTCAGCAGTTATACGCAGTATTTT. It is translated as CASSVEGQFSSYTQYF. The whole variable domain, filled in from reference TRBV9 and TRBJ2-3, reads DSGVTQTPKHLITATGQRVTLRCSPRSGDLSVYWYQQSLDQGLQFLIQYYNGEERAKGNILERFSAQQFPDLHSELNLSSLELGDSALYFCASSVEGQFSSYTQYFGPGTRLTVL.